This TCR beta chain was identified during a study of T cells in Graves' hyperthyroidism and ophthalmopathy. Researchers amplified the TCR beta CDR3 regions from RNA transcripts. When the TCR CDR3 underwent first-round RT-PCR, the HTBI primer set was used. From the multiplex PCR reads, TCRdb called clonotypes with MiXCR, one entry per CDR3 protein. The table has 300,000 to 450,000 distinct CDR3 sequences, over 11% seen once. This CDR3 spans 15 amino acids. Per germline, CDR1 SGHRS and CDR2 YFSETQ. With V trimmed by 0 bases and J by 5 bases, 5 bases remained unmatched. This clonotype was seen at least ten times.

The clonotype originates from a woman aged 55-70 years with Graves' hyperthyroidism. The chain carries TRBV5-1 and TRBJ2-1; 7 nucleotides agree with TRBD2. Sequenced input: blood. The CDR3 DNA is TGCGCCAGCAGCTTGGTAGGCGGGAGTAACAATGAGCAGTTCTTC. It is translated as CASSLVGGSNNEQFF.